This TCR beta chain emerged from a study of beta chain features in type 1 diabetes. The CDR3 is 16 amino acids. The germline V gene has CDR1 SGHTA and CDR2 FQGNSA. V was shortened by 1 base and J by 8 bases, with 18 bases between the two germline ends. There was one heparinised blood draw per donor, averaging around 120 mL. CD4+ naive, central memory, regulatory and stem cell-like memory subsets were isolated by sorting on CD45RO/CCR7/CD25/CD127/CD95/CD27. Study-level findings and limits: Type 1 diabetes patients showed a moderate but significant shortening of TCRB CDR3s in all four CD4+ subsets. Patients with type 1 diabetes carried fewer insertions and had more deletions at their VDJ junctions. Naive, central memory and Treg TCRB repertoires appeared more alike in patients than in healthy donors.

Since all of the isolated RNA was reverse transcribed, expressed TCRB transcripts were what got sequenced. Generated by immunoSEQ multiplex PCR, the TCRdb table keeps only in-frame clones and is missing some. The repertoire consists of about 260,000 clones, with approximately 20% occurring once and the leading ten covering about 0.027%. With regard to this clone: The antigen is not known.

The V gene is TRBV7-2, the J gene TRBJ2-1; a weak D match, TRBD2 (5 bases). The clonotype comes from a middle-aged woman with type 1 diabetes. Input material: naive CD4+ T cells from blood. The CDR3 protein is CASSLVPLANLDEQFF. CDR3 nucleotides: TGTGCCAGCAGCTTAGTCCCATTAGCGAACTTGGATGAGCAGTTCTTC.